The 5 T cell receptor beta chains below were found in one sample sequenced in a study of Graves' ophthalmopathy and Graves' hyperthyroidism. Amplification of TCR beta CDR3 regions used RNA transcripts. An initial RT-PCR round employing HTBI primers preceded a second-round multiplex PCR. MiXCR, run by TCRdb on the multiplex PCR reads, gives a single entry per CDR3 protein. The table has about 390,000 distinct CDR3 sequences, about 16% seen once; the top ten hold around 6.6%. Input material: peripheral blood. Receptors originate from a woman aged 18-29 years with stable Graves' hyperthyroidism.

There are many counts of this clonotype. V gene TRBV7-8 combines with J gene TRBJ2-5, with 7 bases fitting TRBD1. CDR1 and CDR2 (germline): SGHVS, FQNEAQ. Unmatched junction bases numbered 2, after V lost 5 bases and J lost 2 bases. The CDR3 loop spans 13 amino acids. This CDR3 reads CASSRGQQETQYF. The CDR3 DNA follows: TGTGCCAGCAGCCGGGGACAGCAAGAGACCCAGTACTTC.

Details on this clonotype: It may be a read error: a sequence one base away is much more abundant. As the CDR3 is not closed by the conserved phenylalanine or tryptophan, this likely results from a read error. J is TRBJ1-1 and V is TRBV10-3; 8 bases fit TRBD1. The J segment lost 7 bases and the V segment lost 2 bases, leaving 3 bases of the junction unmatched. The CDR3 is made up of 13 amino acids. The germline V gene encodes CDR1 ENHRY and CDR2 SYGVKD. The CDR3 coding sequence is TGTGCCATCAGTGAGGAGGGGACAGGTGAAGCTTTCTTG. Translation: CAISEEGTGEAFL.

This clonotype was observed at least ten times. This chain joins TRBV12-3 or TRBV12-4 and TRBJ2-7; D unresolved. The V end lost 2 bases, the J end lost 3 bases, and 11 bases lay between the germline ends. This CDR3 spans 14 amino acids. The CDR3, as DNA: TGTGCCAGCAGTTTAACCCGCAGGTTCTACGAGCAGTACTTC. Protein product: CASSLTRRFYEQYF.

In this sample, this clonotype turned up many times. The genes are TRBV28 and TRBJ1-3, with 7 bases fitting TRBD1. The junction had 9 bases not matched to a gene; V was cut back by 8 bases and J by 8 bases. The CDR3 is 13 amino acids. Per the germline V gene, CDR1 is MDHEN and CDR2 is SYDVKM. The DNA of the CDR3 is TGTGCCAGCGCACCAGGGGGAAGGGACACCATATATTTT. Translation gives CASAPGGRDTIYF.

The sample holds many counts of this clonotype. CDR3 sequence (DNA): TGTGCCAGCACCCGTCGAGCTAGCGGGGTCACCTACGAGCAGTACTTC. Residues: CASTRRASGVTYEQYF. V usage is TRBV27 and J usage is TRBJ2-7; 9 nucleotides align to TRBD2. The V segment lost 7 bases and the J segment 2 bases; nucleotides outside the gene matches: 12. Germline V lookup: CDR1 MNHEY, CDR2 SMNVEV (reference sequence). The CDR3 sequence is 16 residues long.